The 13 T cell receptor beta chains below all came from one sample that was sequenced in a study of blood T cell repertoires in COVID-19. Repertoires were generated with immunoSEQ multiplex PCR, while TCRdb's copy carries only in-frame clones and drops some. The sample holds some 130,000 clones, approximately 89% seen once. Sequencing was performed on peripheral blood. These receptors originate from a woman in her 70s with COVID-19, enrolled during active disease.

The chain couples TRBV28 to TRBJ1-1, with TRBD1 matching 8 bases. The CDR3 has 15 amino acids. Trimming took 3 bases from V and 1 from J; bases not matched to a gene: 4. Germline V lookup: CDR1 MDHEN, CDR2 SYDVKM. The DNA of the CDR3 is TGTGCCAGCAGTTTCAGGGGGCAGAGGAACACTGAAGCTTTCTTT. This encodes CASSFRGQRNTEAFF.

The chain employs TRBV3-1 (or the pseudogene TRBV3-2) and TRBJ1-2; D not certain. The CDR3 has 15 amino acids. CDR1 and CDR2 from the germline V gene are LGHDT and YNNKEL (reference sequence). V gave up 0 bases and J gave up 4 bases, with 12 bases separating them. The CDR3 sequence: CASSQDAGNSYGYTF. The CDR3 coding sequence is TGTGCCAGCAGCCAAGATGCGGGCAACAGCTATGGCTACACCTTC.

The V call is TRBV5-1, the J call TRBJ2-3; 12 nucleotides line up with TRBD2. The CDR3 is 17 amino acids. The V segment lost 4 bases and the J segment 1 base; nucleotides outside the gene matches: 7. The V gene's germline CDR1 is SGHRS and CDR2 YFSETQ. The CDR3 bases are TGCGCCAGCAGCATGGCTAGCGGGGGGGATGGCACAGATACGCAGTATTTT. It translates to CASSMASGGDGTDTQYF.

The rearrangement links TRBV30 to TRBJ2-1, with D possibly TRBD1 on 6 matching bases. This CDR3 contains 14 residues. Looked up from germline, CDR1 is GTSNPN and CDR2 is SVGIG (reference sequence). V gave up 4 bases and J gave up 2 bases, with 12 bases separating them. CDR3 nucleotides: TGTGCCTGGACAGGCAGGGGTGCCTACAATGAGCAGTTCTTC. As protein: CAWTGRGAYNEQFF.

This clone was observed a single time. V is TRBV13 and J is TRBJ1-1, with D hard to call. Germline CDR1 reads PRHDT; CDR2 reads FYEKMQ (reference sequence). The V and J ends lost 1 base and 0 bases respectively, with 15 bases between them. This CDR3 spans 17 amino acids. This chain's CDR3 is CASSLARSPRVNTEAFF. The CDR3 DNA sequence: TGTGCCAGCAGCTTAGCCCGGAGTCCCCGGGTGAACACTGAAGCTTTCTTT.

To note about this clone: This same CDR3 is encoded by further DNA sequences in the sample. The chain carries TRBV3-1 (or the pseudogene TRBV3-2) and TRBJ1-4; no clear D. The CDR3 sequence is 12 residues long. CDR1 LGHDT and CDR2 YNNKEL come from the germline V gene (reference sequence). V lost 3 bases, J lost 5 bases, and 4 bases lay in between. The CDR3 protein is CASSHRNEKLFF. As DNA, the CDR3 is TGTGCCAGCAGCCACAGAAATGAAAAACTGTTTTTT.

The chain carries TRBV27 and TRBJ1-2, with D perhaps TRBD1 (5 bases). The germline V gene has CDR1 MNHEY and CDR2 SMNVEV (reference sequence). The CDR3 spans 11 residues. V lost 11 bases, J lost 8 bases, and 15 bases lay in between. CDR3 DNA sequence: TGTGCCGGGGGGGGGACCAAGGGCTACACCTTC. This gives the protein CAGGGTKGYTF.

The chain uses TRBV10-3 and TRBJ2-1; 8 nucleotides line up with TRBD2. The CDR3 consists of 16 residues. J was trimmed by 3 bases and V by 0 bases; bases with no gene match: 4. Germline V lookup: CDR1 ENHRY, CDR2 SYGVKD. CDR3 in DNA: TGTGCCATCAGTGAGTCGTCCAGCGGGGGCTACAATGAGCAGTTCTTC. Protein: CAISESSSGGYNEQFF.

In this sample, this clone turned up once. The rearrangement uses TRBV5-6 and TRBJ1-2; D gene unclear. The CDR3 is 14 amino acids. Per the germline V gene, CDR1 is SGHDT and CDR2 is YYEEEE. Trimming pared 0 bases from V and 4 bases from J, leaving 10 bases between. The CDR3 DNA reads TGTGCCAGCAGCTTGGCCGGCGGGCCCTATGGCTACACCTTC. Amino acid sequence: CASSLAGGPYGYTF.

The chain recombines TRBV7-9 with TRBJ1-4; the D is unclear. V was trimmed by 5 bases and J by 6 bases, leaving 13 bases between them. The CDR3 is made up of 14 amino acids. CDR1 and CDR2 from the germline V gene are SEHNR and FQNEAQ (reference sequence). CDR3 loop: CASSPTLGDEKLFF. The DNA for the CDR3 is TGTGCCAGCAGCCCTACACTCGGGGATGAAAAACTGTTTTTT.

The chain recombines TRBV24-1 with TRBJ1-2; TRBD1 matches 9 bases. This CDR3 spans 14 amino acids. With 9 bases clipped from V and 6 bases from J, the junction kept 10 bases outside the gene matches. The V gene's germline CDR1 is KGHDR and CDR2 SFDVKD. Here the CDR3 reads CATHPGTGMNGYTF. In DNA, the CDR3 is TGTGCCACCCACCCTGGGACAGGGATGAATGGCTACACCTTC.

This clone was detected a few times. The V call is TRBV28, the J call TRBJ1-5; TRBD1 matches at 8 bases. Germline V gives CDR1 MDHEN, CDR2 SYDVKM. CDR3 length equals 13 residues. J was trimmed by 4 bases and V by 7 bases; bases with no gene match: 3. In DNA form, the CDR3 reads TGTGCCAGCATTGACAGGGGAAATCAGCCCCAGCATTTT. The encoded protein is CASIDRGNQPQHF.

The chain recombines TRBV3-1 (or the pseudogene TRBV3-2) with TRBJ2-1, with D uncertain. The V end was cut by 6 bases, the J end by 16 bases, with 19 bases between. Germline CDR1 is LGHDT and CDR2 is YNNKEL (reference sequence). This CDR3 contains 12 residues. In DNA, the CDR3 is TGTGCCAGCAGTGAACCAAGCCAACTCATATTCTTC. Translated: CASSEPSQLIFF.